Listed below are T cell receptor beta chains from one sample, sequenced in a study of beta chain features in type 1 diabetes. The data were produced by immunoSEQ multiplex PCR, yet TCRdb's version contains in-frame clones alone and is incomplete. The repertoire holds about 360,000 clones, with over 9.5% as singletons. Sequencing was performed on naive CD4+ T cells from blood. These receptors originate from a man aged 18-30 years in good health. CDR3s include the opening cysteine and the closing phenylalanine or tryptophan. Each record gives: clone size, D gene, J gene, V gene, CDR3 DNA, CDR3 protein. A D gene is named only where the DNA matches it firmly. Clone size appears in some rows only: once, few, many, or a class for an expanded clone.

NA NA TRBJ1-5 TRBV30 TGTGCCTGGAGTGTCGGGACAATGAATCAGCCCCAGCATTTT CAWSVGTMNQPQHF
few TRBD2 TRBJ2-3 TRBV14 TGTGCCAGCAGCGGGCTAGCGGGAGTTGCAGATACGCAGTATTTT CASSGLAGVADTQYF
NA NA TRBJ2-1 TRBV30 TGTGCCTGGAATCCTTTCCCCGGACTCGGAAATGAGCAGTTCTTC CAWNPFPGLGNEQFF
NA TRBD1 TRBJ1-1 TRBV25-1 TGTGCCAGCACCAGGACAGGGGGTTTTACTGAAGCTTTCTTT CASTRTGGFTEAFF
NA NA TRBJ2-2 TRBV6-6 TGTGCCAGCAGGCGAGGGGGACGGGGCACCGGGGAGCTGTTTTTT CASRRGGRGTGELFF
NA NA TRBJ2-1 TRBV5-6 TGTGCCAGCAGCCCCATCGACAGCTACAATGAGCAGTTCTTC CASSPIDSYNEQFF
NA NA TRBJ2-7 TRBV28 TGTGCCAGCAGCCCTTACGAGCAGTACTTC CASSPYEQYF
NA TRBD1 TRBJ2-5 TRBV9 TGTGCCAGCAGCACAAGCCCGACAGGGGCAATGGAGACCCAGTACTTC CASSTSPTGAMETQYF
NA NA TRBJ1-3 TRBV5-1 TGCGCCAGCAGCGCAGGCAGCTCTGGAAACACCATATATTTT CASSAGSSGNTIYF
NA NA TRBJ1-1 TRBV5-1 TGCGCCAGCAGATTACAGGGTACGAACACTGAAGCTTTCTTT CASRLQGTNTEAFF
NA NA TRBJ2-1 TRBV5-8 TGTGCCAGCAGCTTGGAGGGCCAGGGGCTCATCAATGAGCAGTTCTTC CASSLEGQGLINEQFF
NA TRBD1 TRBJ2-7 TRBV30 TGTGCCTGGAGGAAGCCGGGACAGCCCTACGAGCAGTACTTC CAWRKPGQPYEQYF
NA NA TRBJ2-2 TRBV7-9 TGTGCCCAGCGGCCAGGAGGGGTCACCGGGGAGCTGTTTTTT CAQRPGGVTGELFF
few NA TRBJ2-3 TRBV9 TGTGCCAGCAAAAGAACAGTTTCCACAGATACGCAGTATTTT CASKRTVSTDTQYF
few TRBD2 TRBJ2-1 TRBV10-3 TGTGCCATCAGGACTAGCGGGGAGACAGGGGAGCAGTTCTTC CAIRTSGETGEQFF
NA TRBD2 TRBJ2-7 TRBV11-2 TGTGCCAGCAGCTCATTAACCGGGACTAACTACGAGCAGTACTTC CASSSLTGTNYEQYF
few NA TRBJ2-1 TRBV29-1 TGCAGCGTTGAAGCGAGAGCTGGAGGGTTTGAGCAGTTCTTC CSVEARAGGFEQFF
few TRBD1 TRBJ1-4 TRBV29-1 TGCAGCGTCCGGGACAGATATGAAAAACTGTTTTTT CSVRDRYEKLFF
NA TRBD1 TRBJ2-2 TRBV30 TGTGCCTGGAGAATCGGGACAGGGACTTTTAACACCGGGGAGCTGTTTTTT CAWRIGTGTFNTGELFF
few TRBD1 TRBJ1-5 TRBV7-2 TGTGCCAGCAGCTTTTCAGGGGGCAATAGCAATCAGCCCCAGCATTTT CASSFSGGNSNQPQHF
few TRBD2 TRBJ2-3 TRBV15 TGTGCCACCAGCAGAGATATTTTGGGTTCTAGCGGGGAGAGCACAGATACGCAGTATTTT CATSRDILGSSGESTDTQYF
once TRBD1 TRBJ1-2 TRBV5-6 TGTGCCAGCAGCTTGGGTACAGGGACAGGTGGGGGCTACACCTTC CASSLGTGTGGGYTF
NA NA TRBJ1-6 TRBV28 TGTGCCAGCAGTTTTCCATTGAATTCACCCCTCCACTTT CASSFPLNSPLHF
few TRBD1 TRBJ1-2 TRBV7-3 TGTGCCAGCAGCCCGGACAGGGACTATGGCTACACCTTC CASSPDRDYGYTF
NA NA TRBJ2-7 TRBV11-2 TGTGCCAGCAGCTCAATAACAGTAGGCGAGCAGTACTTC CASSSITVGEQYF
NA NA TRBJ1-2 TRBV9 TGTGCCAGCAGCGACAGGGTTGGTGGCTACACCTTC CASSDRVGGYTF
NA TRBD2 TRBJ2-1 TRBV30 TGTGCCTGGAGTGTACTTGGACTAGCGGGAGGTGAGCAGTTCTTC CAWSVLGLAGGEQFF
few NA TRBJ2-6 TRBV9 TGTGCCACCTCGACAGGGACTTACTCTGGGGCCAACGTCCTGACTTTC CATSTGTYSGANVLTF
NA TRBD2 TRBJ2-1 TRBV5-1 TGCGCCAGCAGCTCCGGGACTAGTCTGGACAATAAGCAGTTCTTC CASSSGTSLDNKQFF
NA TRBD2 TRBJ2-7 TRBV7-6 TGTGCCAGCAGTGAAAGGCGTCTAGCGGTCTACGAGCAGTACTTC CASSERRLAVYEQYF
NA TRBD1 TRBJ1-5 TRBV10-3 TGTGCCACTATGGACAGGGGGGGGCCCCAGCATTTT CATMDRGGPQHF
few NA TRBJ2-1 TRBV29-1 TGCAGCGTTGGACCAACAGGGTCGGGGAATGAGCAGTTCTTC CSVGPTGSGNEQFF